This TCR beta chain appears in the sequencing data of a study of T cells in localized non-small cell lung cancer. Whole-study findings and limits: Prolonged overall survival went with higher T cell density in the blood. Turning up in adjacent lung were a median approximately 58 of the top 100 tumor clones. Adjacent uninvolved lung had the highest clonality, suggesting focused antigen responses.

Repertoires were generated with immunoSEQ multiplex PCR, while TCRdb's copy carries only in-frame clones and drops some. The repertoire holds tens of thousands of clones, with more than 75% as singletons. Germline assignment: CDR1 SGHVS and CDR2 FNYEAQ. There are 14 residues in the CDR3. V was pared by 1 base and J by 1 base, with 8 bases between. Comment on this clone: The antigen is not known.

This clonotype originated in a female donor older than 55 with stage I lung adenocarcinoma. Sequencing was performed on peripheral blood, taken before any cancer treatment. The V call is TRBV7-6, the J call TRBJ2-7, with D perhaps matching TRBD2 (5 bases). This chain's CDR3 is CASSLGERSYEQYF. The CDR3 nucleotides are TGTGCCAGCAGCTTAGGGGAGAGGTCCTACGAGCAGTACTTC.